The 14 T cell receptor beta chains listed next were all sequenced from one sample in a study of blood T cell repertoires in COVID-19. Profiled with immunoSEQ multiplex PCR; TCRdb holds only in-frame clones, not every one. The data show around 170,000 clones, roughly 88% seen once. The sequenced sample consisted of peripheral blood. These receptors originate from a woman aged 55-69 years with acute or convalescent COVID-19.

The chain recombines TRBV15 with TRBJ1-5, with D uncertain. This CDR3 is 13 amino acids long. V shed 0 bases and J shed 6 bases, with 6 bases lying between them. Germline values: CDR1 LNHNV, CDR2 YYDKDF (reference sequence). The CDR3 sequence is CATSRDSVQPQHF. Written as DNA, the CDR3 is TGTGCCACCAGCAGAGATAGTGTTCAGCCCCAGCATTTT. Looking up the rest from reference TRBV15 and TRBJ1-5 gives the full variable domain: DAMVIQNPRYQVTQFGKPVTLSCSQTLNHNVMYWYQQKSSQAPKLLFHYYDKDFNNEADTPDNFQSRRPNTSFCFLDIRSPGLGDTAMYLCATSRDSVQPQHFGDGTRLSIL.

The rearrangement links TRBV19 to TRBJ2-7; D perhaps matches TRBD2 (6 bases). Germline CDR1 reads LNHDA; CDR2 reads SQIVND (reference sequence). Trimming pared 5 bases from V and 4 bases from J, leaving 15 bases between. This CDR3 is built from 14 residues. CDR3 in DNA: TGTGCCAGTAGTCCGGGAGATAAAACTTACGAGCAGTACTTC. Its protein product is CASSPGDKTYEQYF.

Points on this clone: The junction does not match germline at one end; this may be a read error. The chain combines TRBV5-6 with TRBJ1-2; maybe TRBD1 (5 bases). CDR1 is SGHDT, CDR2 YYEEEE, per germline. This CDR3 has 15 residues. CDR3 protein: CASRNTGRDFYRYTF. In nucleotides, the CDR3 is TGTGCCAGCAGAAACACGGGGAGGGACTTCTATCGCTACACCTTC.

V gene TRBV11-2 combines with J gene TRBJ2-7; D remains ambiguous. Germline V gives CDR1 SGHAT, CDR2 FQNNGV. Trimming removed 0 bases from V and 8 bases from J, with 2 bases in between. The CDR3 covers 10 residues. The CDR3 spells CASSLDKQYF. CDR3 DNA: TGTGCCAGCAGCTTAGACAAGCAGTACTTC. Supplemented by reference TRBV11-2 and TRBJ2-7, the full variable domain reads EAGVAQSPRYKIIEKRQSVAFWCNPISGHATLYWYQQILGQGPKLLIQFQNNGVVDDSQLPKDRFSAERLKGVDSTLKIQPAKLEDSAVYLCASSLDKQYFGPGTRLTVT.

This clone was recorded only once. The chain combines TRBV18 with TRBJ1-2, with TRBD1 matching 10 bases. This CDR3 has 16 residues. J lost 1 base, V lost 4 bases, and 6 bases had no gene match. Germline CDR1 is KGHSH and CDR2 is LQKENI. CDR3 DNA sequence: TGTGCCAGCTCACGAAACGGACAGGGGGTTAACTATGGCTACACCTTC. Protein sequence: CASSRNGQGVNYGYTF.

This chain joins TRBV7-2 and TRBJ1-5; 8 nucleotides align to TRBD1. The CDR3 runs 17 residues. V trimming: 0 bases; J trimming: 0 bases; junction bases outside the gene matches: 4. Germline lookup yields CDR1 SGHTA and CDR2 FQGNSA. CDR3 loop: CASSLAGQVYSNQPQHF. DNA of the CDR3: TGTGCCAGCAGCTTAGCGGGACAGGTTTATAGCAATCAGCCCCAGCATTTT.

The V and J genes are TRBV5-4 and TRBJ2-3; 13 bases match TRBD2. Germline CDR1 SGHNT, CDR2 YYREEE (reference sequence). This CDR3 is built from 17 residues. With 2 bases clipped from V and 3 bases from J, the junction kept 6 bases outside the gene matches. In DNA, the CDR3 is TGTGCCAGCAGCTTACTAGCGGGGGGGCCTTTGACAGATACGCAGTATTTT. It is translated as CASSLLAGGPLTDTQYF.

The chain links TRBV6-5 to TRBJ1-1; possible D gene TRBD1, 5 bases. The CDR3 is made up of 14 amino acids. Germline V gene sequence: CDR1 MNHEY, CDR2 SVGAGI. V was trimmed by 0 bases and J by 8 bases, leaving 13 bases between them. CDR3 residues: CASSYSSRAGEAFF. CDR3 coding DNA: TGTGCCAGCAGTTACTCGAGTCGGGCAGGGGAAGCTTTCTTT.

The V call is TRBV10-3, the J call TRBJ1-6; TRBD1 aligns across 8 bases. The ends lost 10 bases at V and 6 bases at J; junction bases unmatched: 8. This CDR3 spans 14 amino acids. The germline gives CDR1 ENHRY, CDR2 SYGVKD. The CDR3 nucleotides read TGTGCCACTATGGACGGACAGGGTAATTCACCCCTCCACTTT. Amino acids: CATMDGQGNSPLHF.

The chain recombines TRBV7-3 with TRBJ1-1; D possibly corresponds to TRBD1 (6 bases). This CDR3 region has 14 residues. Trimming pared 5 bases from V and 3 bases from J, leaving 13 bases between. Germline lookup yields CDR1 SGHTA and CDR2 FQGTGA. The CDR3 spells CASSPFKGDTEAFF. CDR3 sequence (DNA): TGTGCCAGCAGCCCGTTCAAGGGGGACACTGAAGCTTTCTTT.

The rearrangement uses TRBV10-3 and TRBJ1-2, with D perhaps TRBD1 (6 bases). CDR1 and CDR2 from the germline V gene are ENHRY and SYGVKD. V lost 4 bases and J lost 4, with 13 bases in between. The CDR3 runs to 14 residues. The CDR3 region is CAISGRDRSYGYTF. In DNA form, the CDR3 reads TGTGCCATCAGTGGACGCGACAGGTCCTATGGCTACACCTTC.

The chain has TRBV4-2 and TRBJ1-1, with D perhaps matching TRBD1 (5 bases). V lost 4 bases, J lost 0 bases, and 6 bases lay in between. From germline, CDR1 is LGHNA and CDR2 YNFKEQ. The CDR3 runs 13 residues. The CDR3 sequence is CASSRGVNTEAFF. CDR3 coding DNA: TGTGCCAGCAGCCGGGGGGTGAACACTGAAGCTTTCTTT.

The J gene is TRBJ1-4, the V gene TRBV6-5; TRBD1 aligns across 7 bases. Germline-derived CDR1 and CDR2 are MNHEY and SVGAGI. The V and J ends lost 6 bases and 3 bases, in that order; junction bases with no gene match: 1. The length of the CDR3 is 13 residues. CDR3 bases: TGTGCCAGCAGCAGGGGGGCTAATGAAAAACTGTTTTTT. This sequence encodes CASSRGANEKLFF.

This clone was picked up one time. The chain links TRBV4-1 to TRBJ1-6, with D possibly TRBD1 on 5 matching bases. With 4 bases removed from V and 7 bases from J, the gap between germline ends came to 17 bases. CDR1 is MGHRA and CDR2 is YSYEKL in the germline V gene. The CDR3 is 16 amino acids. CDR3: CASSPRGGGLNSPLHF. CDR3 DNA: TGCGCCAGCAGCCCAAGGGGCGGGGGTTTGAATTCACCCCTCCACTTT.